Listed below are T cell receptor beta chains from one sample, sequenced in a study of blood T cell repertoires in COVID-19. Repertoires were generated with immunoSEQ multiplex PCR, while TCRdb's copy carries only in-frame clones and drops some. The sample has 250,000 or so clones, 86% seen once. Sequences were obtained from peripheral blood. The source of these receptors is a man older than 75 with acute or convalescent COVID-19. Both conserved end residues are trimmed from each CDR3. The D gene is left open where the match is weak. Expanded clones are given a class, and other clones once, few, many or no size at all.

ASSMVEGYGYT,TRBV19,.,.
ASSPSGATNEKLF,TRBV19,.,.
ASTTAGGRLNEQY,TRBV28,.,TRBD2
ASSVEWSATNEKLF,TRBV9,few,.
ASSPVSGVDTEAF,TRBV18,.,.
ASTSGAPGTQY,TRBV6-5,.,.
ASSQEPIITEAF,TRBV4-2,.,.
AISRDTGNTEAF,TRBV10-3,.,.
ASSRLGTLDNSPLH,TRBV3-1/TRBV3-2,.,.
ASSVAGGLQY,TRBV9,.,TRBD2
ASSFNENQPQH,TRBV11-2,few,.
ASSQDRGTEAF,TRBV14,.,.
ASSWTGAEKLF,TRBV7-2,.,TRBD1
ASSAMPGQGLYEQY,TRBV19,.,TRBD1
ASSQDRQGGVRSPLH,TRBV4-1,.,.
ASSFRSISYNEQF,TRBV3-1/TRBV3-2,.,.
ASSMEGRGYGYT,TRBV5-1,.,.
ASSEQGEGQPQH,TRBV28,.,TRBD1
ASSLGVPSSYNEQF,TRBV7-7,.,.